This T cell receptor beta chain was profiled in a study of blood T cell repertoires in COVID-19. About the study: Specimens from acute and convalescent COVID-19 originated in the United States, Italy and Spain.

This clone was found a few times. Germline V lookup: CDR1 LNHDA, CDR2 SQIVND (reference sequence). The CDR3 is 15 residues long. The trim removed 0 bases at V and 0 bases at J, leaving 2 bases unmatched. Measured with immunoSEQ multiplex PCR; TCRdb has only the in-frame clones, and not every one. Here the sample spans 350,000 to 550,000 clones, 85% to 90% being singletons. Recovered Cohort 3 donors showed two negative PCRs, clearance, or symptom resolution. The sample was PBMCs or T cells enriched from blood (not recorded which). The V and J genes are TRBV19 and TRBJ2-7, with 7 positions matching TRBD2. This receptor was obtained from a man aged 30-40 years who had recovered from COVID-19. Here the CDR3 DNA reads TGTGCCAGTAGTATAGATCGCGGGAGCTCCTACGAGCAGTACTTC. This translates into CASSIDRGSSYEQYF.